This T cell receptor beta chain came from a study of T cell responses to AZD1222 COVID-19 vaccine. Study-level results: Baseline serostatus was positive in only five to seven AZD1222 recipients.

Germline V gene sequence: CDR1 SGDLS, CDR2 YYNGEE. The CDR3 extends over 16 amino acids. V was pared by 0 bases and J by 0 bases, with 7 bases between. Note on this clone: The antigen is undetermined.

Some clones are missing from TCRdb's copy, which holds only in-frame ones; the method was immunoSEQ multiplex PCR. The sample carries over 150,000 clones, around nine tenths recorded once. The chain has TRBV9 and TRBJ1-6, with a tentative D call TRBD1 (5 bases). This clonotype was sampled from an adult in good health. Sequenced here: peripheral blood, sampled on day 0 of AZD1222 vaccination. This chain's CDR3 is CASSVEGSSYNSPLHF. The CDR3 DNA reads TGTGCCAGCAGCGTAGAGGGGAGCTCCTATAATTCACCCCTCCACTTT. The full variable domain, with the rest looked up from reference TRBV9 and TRBJ1-6, is DSGVTQTPKHLITATGQRVTLRCSPRSGDLSVYWYQQSLDQGLQFLIQYYNGEERAKGNILERFSAQQFPDLHSELNLSSLELGDSALYFCASSVEGSSYNSPLHFGNGTRLTVT.